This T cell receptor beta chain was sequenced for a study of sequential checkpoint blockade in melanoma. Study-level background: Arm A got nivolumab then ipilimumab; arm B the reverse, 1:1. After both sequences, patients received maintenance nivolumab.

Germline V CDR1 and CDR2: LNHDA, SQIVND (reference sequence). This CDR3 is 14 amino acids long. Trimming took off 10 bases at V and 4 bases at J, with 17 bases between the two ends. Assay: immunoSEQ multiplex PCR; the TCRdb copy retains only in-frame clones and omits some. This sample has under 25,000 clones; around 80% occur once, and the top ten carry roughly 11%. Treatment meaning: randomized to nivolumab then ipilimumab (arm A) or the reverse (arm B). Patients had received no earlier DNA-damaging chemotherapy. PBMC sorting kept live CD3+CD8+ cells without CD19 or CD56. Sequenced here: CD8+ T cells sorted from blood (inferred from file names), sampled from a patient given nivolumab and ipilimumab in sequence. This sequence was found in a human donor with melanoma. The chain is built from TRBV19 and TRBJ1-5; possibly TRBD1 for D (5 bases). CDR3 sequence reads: CATHDRRANQPQHF. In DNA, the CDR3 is TGTGCCACCCACGATCGCAGGGCTAATCAGCCCCAGCATTTT.